This T cell receptor beta chain derives from a study of cytomegalovirus exposure and HLA in healthy donors. The PCR had 60 Vbeta and 13 Jbeta primers. Clones were read by immunoSEQ multiplex PCR, and TCRdb kept only the in-frame ones, dropping some. The sample contains 90,000 to 150,000 clones, about 75% of which appear only once. The germline V gene has CDR1 LNHDA and CDR2 SQIVND (reference sequence). There are 14 residues in the CDR3. V lost 11 bases and J lost 4, with 21 bases in between. The chain carries TRBV19 and TRBJ2-7; D may be TRBD1 (6 bases). Sample: PBMCs. This TCR derives from a woman in her 40s in good health and CMV-seropositive. The CDR3 here is CAGRHRTARYEQYF. CDR3 nucleotide sequence: TGTGCCGGCCGCCACCGGACAGCGCGATACGAGCAGTACTTC.